This T cell receptor (beta chain) was documented in a study of CD4 and CD8 cells across lung adenocarcinoma regions. TCRdb re-derived calls from the PCR reads in MiXCR, one entry per CDR3 protein. Among about 4,600 distinct CDR3 sequences listed, 35% to 50% were seen once. The patients had localized lung adenocarcinoma, a non-small cell subtype. This clonotype was recorded a few times. A clone one base away is much larger, so this may be a read error. Trimming took off 3 bases at V and 13 bases at J, with 13 bases between the two ends. The CDR3 is 12 residues long. This sequence originates from a female donor with lung adenocarcinoma. The CD4 and CD8 labels of this study may be unreliable. V and J are TRBV12-3 or TRBV12-4 and TRBJ2-4; D perhaps matches TRBD1 (6 bases). The sequenced sample was CD4+ T cells from the margin of a lung tumor. In nucleotides, the CDR3 is TGTGCCAGCAGTTTGCAGGGGAATGAGCAGTACTTC. Amino acids: CASSLQGNEQYF.